A selection of T cell receptor beta chains follows, all from one sample in a study of patients and donors after allogeneic stem cell transplantation. TCRdb re-called the RT-PCR reads with MiXCR, one entry per CDR3 protein. In the table there are about 960,000 distinct CDR3 sequences, about a sixth of which are singletons. The sequenced sample consisted of blood, either unsorted or a sorted T cell fraction (not recorded which). The receptors were gathered from a human donor who was either an allogeneic HSCT recipient or a stem cell or donor lymphocyte infusion donor (not recorded which). It is not recorded whose cells these are; they may come from a transplant donor. Each CDR3 is given with its conserved first and last residue. D genes are given only for firm matches. Only some rows state a clone size, as once, few, many or a class for expanded clones.

D gene	clone size	V gene	J gene	CDR3 protein	CDR3 DNA
.	few	TRBV12-3/TRBV12-4	TRBJ2-1	CASRPASLEQFF	TGTGCCAGCAGACCGGCTAGTCTTGAGCAGTTCTTC
TRBD1	.	TRBV24-1	TRBJ2-5	CATSDPRTGFQETQYF	TGTGCCACCAGTGATCCCCGGACAGGTTTCCAAGAGACCCAGTACTTC
.	many	TRBV4-3	TRBJ2-3	CASSPDGGTQYF	TGCGCCAGCAGCCCCGACGGAGGGACGCAGTATTTT
.	.	TRBV14	TRBJ2-1	CASSQERSRISYNEQFF	TGTGCCAGCAGCCAAGAAAGGTCGCGGATCTCCTACAATGAGCAGTTCTTC
.	few	TRBV4-2	TRBJ1-2	CASSQERGHLGYTF	TGTGCCAGCAGCCAAGAGCGCGGACACCTTGGCTACACCTTC
TRBD1	many	TRBV4-1	TRBJ2-3	CASSQGTGADTQYF	TGCGCCAGCAGCCAAGGGACAGGGGCAGATACGCAGTATTTT
.	few	TRBV12-3/TRBV12-4	TRBJ1-3	CASSFSHGNTIYF	TGTGCCAGCAGTTTTAGCCACGGAAACACCATATATTTT
TRBD2	many	TRBV11-1	TRBJ2-3	CASISLVLAGDSSTDTQYF	TGTGCCAGCATCAGCTTAGTACTAGCGGGAGACTCGAGCACAGATACGCAGTATTTT
.	few	TRBV21-1	TRBJ1-2	CASSTYTF	TGTGCCAGCAGCACATACACCTTC
TRBD2	once	TRBV29-1	TRBJ2-7	CSVPGLAGGEQYF	TGCAGCGTGCCCGGACTAGCGGGAGGCGAGCAGTACTTC
TRBD2	.	TRBV27	TRBJ2-4	CATAGLAGPLVAKNIQYF	TGTGCCACCGCCGGACTAGCGGGCCCGTTGGTGGCCAAAAACATTCAGTACTTC
TRBD2	few	TRBV15	TRBJ2-3	CATSRDGRGADTQYF	TGTGCCACCAGCAGAGATGGGCGGGGGGCAGATACGCAGTATTTT
.	few	TRBV7-8	TRBJ1-5	CASSLDRVHQPQHF	TGTGCCAGCAGCTTAGATCGGGTCCATCAGCCCCAGCATTTT
.	.	TRBV4-1	TRBJ1-3	CASSQDPPLSGNTIYF	TGCGCCAGCAGCCAAGATCCACCTCTCTCTGGAAACACCATATATTTT
TRBD2	many	TRBV6-5	TRBJ2-5	CASSSPTSGGWETQYF	TGTGCCAGCAGTTCCCCGACTAGCGGGGGGTGGGAGACCCAGTACTTC
.	.	TRBV18	TRBJ2-7	CASSLTGDIVIYEQYF	TGTGCCAGCTCACTCACGGGGGACATAGTGATCTACGAGCAGTACTTC
TRBD2	few	TRBV20-1	TRBJ2-5	CSARGLRGGLRETQYF	TGCAGTGCTAGAGGTCTGCGGGGGGGCCTTAGGGAGACCCAGTACTTC
TRBD1	few	TRBV28	TRBJ2-7	CASSWGQGGFEQYF	TGTGCCAGCAGCTGGGGACAGGGGGGCTTCGAGCAGTACTTC
.	few	TRBV20-1	TRBJ1-2	CSATDMGRGTF	TGCAGTGCAACAGACATGGGACGAGGAACCTTC
.	few	TRBV7-2	TRBJ1-1	CASSLERRQEAFF	TGTGCCAGCAGCTTAGAAAGGCGCCAGGAAGCTTTCTTT
TRBD1	many	TRBV12-3/TRBV12-4	TRBJ1-1	CASSLAGGRMNTEAFF	TGTGCCAGCAGTTTGGCAGGGGGCCGGATGAACACTGAAGCTTTCTTT
.	.	TRBV2	TRBJ2-2	CASSGVQGGTGELFF	TGTGCCAGCAGCGGGGTCCAGGGGGGCACCGGGGAGCTGTTTTTT
TRBD2	.	TRBV10-3	TRBJ2-7	CAIRTSGTLYEQYF	TGTGCCATCCGGACTAGCGGGACATTGTACGAGCAGTACTTC
TRBD2	.	TRBV6-5	TRBJ2-2	CASSYAGGTNTGELFF	TGTGCCAGCAGTTATGCGGGGGGGACCAACACCGGGGAGCTGTTTTTT
TRBD1	.	TRBV9	TRBJ1-1	CASSVVQGGRTEAFF	TGTGCCAGCAGCGTAGTTCAGGGGGGGCGGACTGAAGCTTTCTTT
TRBD2	few	TRBV11-2	TRBJ2-7	CASSFFAGLAAHSYEQYF	TGTGCCAGCAGCTTCTTTGCGGGACTAGCGGCACACTCCTACGAGCAGTACTTC
TRBD1	.	TRBV20-1	TRBJ2-7	CSVTQGAPSYEQYF	TGCAGTGTCACACAGGGGGCCCCGTCCTACGAGCAGTACTTC
.	many	TRBV7-9	TRBJ2-7	CASSWTDYEQYF	TGTGCCAGCAGCTGGACTGACTACGAGCAGTACTTC
TRBD2	few	TRBV24-1	TRBJ2-2	CATSDLAGDGELFF	TGTGCCACCAGTGATTTGGCGGGGGACGGGGAGCTGTTTTTT
TRBD2	.	TRBV4-2	TRBJ2-3	CASSQETSGTPDTQYF	TGTGCCAGCAGCCAAGAGACTAGCGGGACCCCAGATACGCAGTATTTT
TRBD2	.	TRBV7-2	TRBJ2-1	CASSLAGGTNEQFF	TGTGCCAGCAGCTTAGCGGGAGGGACCAATGAGCAGTTCTTC
.	.	TRBV5-1	TRBJ2-2	CASSQARITGELFF	TGCGCCAGCAGCCAGGCCAGGATCACCGGGGAGCTGTTTTTT
TRBD1	many	TRBV12-3/TRBV12-4	TRBJ1-2	CASSSLRTGPYGYTF	TGTGCCAGCAGTTCCCTAAGGACAGGGCCATATGGCTACACCTTC